The T cell receptor beta chain described here comes from a study of T cell responses to AZD1222 COVID-19 vaccine (dated by TCRdb to the early 2020s). Turning to the overall study: TCR sequencing was performed for 233 trial participants, of whom some 200 were given two doses of AZD1222 and around 26 were given two doses of MenACWY control vaccine. Trial participants were enrolled into age subgroups of 18-55, 56-69 and 70-plus years, which contained about 150, 27 and 61 TCR-sequenced participants, respectively.

On this clone itself: Its antigen has not been determined. No clone much larger than this one lies a single base away; base qualities are absent.

The CDR3 regions of human TCRbeta chains were subjected to immunosequencing. On the authors' methods: Repertoire TCRs were checked for matches against a reference library of SARS-CoV-2-specific TCRs that had been generated using the MIRA antigen-specificity platform. Breadth meant the fraction of unique TCRs that were SARS-CoV-2-associated, whereas depth meant the fraction of total T cells that were SARS-CoV-2-associated. Each spike-specific TCR was assigned to its reactive spike region and to a CD4 or CD8 class using the MIRA data. Log10-transformed breadth and depth values were compared by one-way ANOVA with Sidak's multiple comparisons tests. TCRdb mirrors the immuneACCESS table, restricted to in-frame sequences. Some clones are absent from its copies; in checked studies, under half trace to an unresolved V gene, and the reason for the others is unknown. V, J and clone size are taken as reported in that table, and D and trimming were inferred from the DNA itself. The sample includes 100,000 or so clones, with about 89% observed a single time. More than 8.5% of the sample is held by the ten biggest clonotypes.

Paper-wide results and their limitations: Reportedly, almost half of the unique spike-specific TCRs recognized epitopes lying outside the regions that are mutated in the B.1.351 and B.1.1.7 variants. After two AZD1222 doses, both the breadth and the depth of spike-specific TCRs were significantly higher than at day 0 and than in MenACWY recipients. Only 5 to 7 AZD1222 recipients were SARS-CoV-2 seropositive at baseline, limiting conclusions about previously exposed vaccinees. The whole spike protein was spanned by vaccine-associated CD4 TCRs, and dominant responses were seen in regions 160-218 and 743-854. The 56-69-year group was small, and its depth increase did not reach significance, likely because of low power. Participants were mostly white British, with more females than males. The authors suggested clonal diversity may have been underestimated. Because no day 14 peak-response samples were available, repertoires were characterized only after the peak T cell response.

Measured from the cysteine to the phenylalanine, the CDR3 is 13 residues long. Of the read, only the CDR3 DNA is kept; its 39 bases are in frame from base 1. V sheds 5 bases and J sheds 5 bases, leaving 11 bases between their ends. As encoded in the germline V gene, CDR1 is SGDLS while CDR2 is YYNGEE. Taken with the paper, the label for time point translates to: about 28 days (+/-7) after the second vaccine dose. AZD1222 recipients with second doses at about 4 weeks or about 12 weeks were pooled, because spike-specific TCR depth and breadth did not differ between schedules. Vaccinee samples were obtained from the UK trials COV001 and COV002, which included a single-blind randomized controlled phase 2/3 trial of AZD1222 (ChAdOx1 nCoV-19) in healthy adults. For TCRbeta chain sequencing, PBMC samples were collected from trial participants at day 0 and at day 28 after the second dose.

The TCR originated in an adult who received the AZD1222 COVID-19 vaccine. Source: peripheral blood, taken 28 days after the second AZD1222 dose. The V and J genes are TRBV9 and TRBJ1-3; the D gene cannot be resolved reliably. The DNA sequence follows: TGTGCCAGCAGTACAGCCGATAGAAACACCATATATTTT. It specifies CASSTADRNTIYF.